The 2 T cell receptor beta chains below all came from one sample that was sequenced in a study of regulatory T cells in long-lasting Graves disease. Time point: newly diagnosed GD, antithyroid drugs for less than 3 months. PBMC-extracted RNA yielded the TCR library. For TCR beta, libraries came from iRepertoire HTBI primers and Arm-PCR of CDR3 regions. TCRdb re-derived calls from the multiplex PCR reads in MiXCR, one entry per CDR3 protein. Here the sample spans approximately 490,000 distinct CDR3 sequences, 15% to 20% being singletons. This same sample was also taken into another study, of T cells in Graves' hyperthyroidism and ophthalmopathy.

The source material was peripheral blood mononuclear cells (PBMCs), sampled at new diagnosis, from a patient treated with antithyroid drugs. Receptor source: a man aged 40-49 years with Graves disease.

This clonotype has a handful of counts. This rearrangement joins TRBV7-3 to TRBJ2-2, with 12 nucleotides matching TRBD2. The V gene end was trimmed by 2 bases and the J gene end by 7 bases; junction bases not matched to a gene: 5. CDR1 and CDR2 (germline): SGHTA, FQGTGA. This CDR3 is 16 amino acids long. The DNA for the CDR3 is TGTGCCAGCAGCTTACGACTAGCGGGAGCCAGCGGGGAGCTGTTTTTT. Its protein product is CASSLRLAGASGELFF.

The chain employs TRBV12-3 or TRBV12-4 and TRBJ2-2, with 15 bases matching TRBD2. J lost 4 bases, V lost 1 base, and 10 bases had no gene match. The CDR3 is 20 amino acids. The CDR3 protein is CASSLERRGLAGGVTGELFF. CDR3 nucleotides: TGTGCCAGCAGTTTAGAGAGGCGGGGACTAGCGGGAGGAGTCACCGGGGAGCTGTTTTTT.